Listed here are 15 T cell receptor beta chains from one sample, sequenced in a study of T cell repertoires and leukemia-associated antigens (dated by TCRdb to between 2017 and 2020). These receptors are not linked to any known antigen. The method behind the library was 5' RACE. Sequencing took place on an Illumina MiSeq. TCRdb ran its own pipeline on the public reads, namely fastp trimming at Q25 and MiXCR clone calling, and kept in-frame beta chains. All rows with the same CDR3 protein become a single entry with the most common DNA and genes. For this sample the table gives 12,000 to 15,000 distinct CDR3 sequences, of which over 30% were detected only once. The ten largest clones take up 9.2% of the sample. Sequences were obtained from CD3+ T cells sorted from blood and cultured. The origin of the receptors is a female donor in good health.

This clonotype ranks as medium-sized. The chain couples TRBV4-2 to TRBJ2-1; 7 bases map to TRBD2. Germline CDR1 is LGHNA and CDR2 is YNFKEQ. CDR3 size: 15 residues. Germline trimming cut 1 base from V and 7 bases from J; bases unmatched to any gene: 7. The CDR3 DNA reads as TGTGCCAGCAGCCAAGGACCCGCCGGGGGGAATGAGCAGTTCTTC. Amino acids: CASSQGPAGGNEQFF.

Points on this clonotype: An end of the junction differs from the germline gene, which may be a read error. The chain joins TRBV6-5 to TRBJ2-2, with unresolved D. This CDR3 is built from 13 residues. Germline V gives CDR1 MNHEY, CDR2 SVGAGI. As DNA, the CDR3 is TGTGCCGGCAGAGCATACCTTGCTGGTGAGCTGTTTTTT. It encodes CAGRAYLAGELFF.

The table lists this clonotype with many counts. The V gene is TRBV23-1, the J gene TRBJ1-5; the D is unclear. TRBV23-1 is treated as an ORF (open reading frame) with a function not yet certain. CDR3 size: 15 residues. Deletions cut 0 bases from V and 2 bases from J, with 8 bases between. CDR3 nucleotides: TGCGCCAGCAGTCAATCGAGATTTGGCAATCAGCCCCAGCATTTT. This gives the protein CASSQSRFGNQPQHF.

V is TRBV29-1 and J is TRBJ2-7; D is ambiguous. Germline CDR1 reads SQVTM; CDR2 reads ANQGSEA. V lost 6 bases to trimming and J lost 2 bases, with 5 bases between them. This CDR3 is built from 10 residues. CDR3 region: CSVFTYEQYF. For the CDR3, the DNA is TGCAGCGTCTTCACCTACGAGCAGTACTTC.

This clonotype is labeled as medium-sized. This chain connects TRBV12-3 or TRBV12-4 to TRBJ1-2; D is ambiguous. The CDR3 runs to 13 residues. The germline V and J ends were trimmed by 2 bases and 1 base, with 5 bases remaining between them. CDR3 sequence: CASSLSSNYGYTF. The CDR3 nucleotides are TGTGCCAGCAGTTTAAGCAGTAACTATGGCTACACCTTC.

This clonotype was seen repeatedly, ten times or more. The J gene is TRBJ2-3, the V gene TRBV7-8; no clear D. Germline V CDR1 and CDR2: SGHVS, FQNEAQ. V lost 5 bases, J lost 0 bases, and 9 bases lay in between. CDR3 length: 14 amino acids. The CDR3 DNA follows: TGTGCCAGCAGCGACCCGAGAAGCACAGATACGCAGTATTTT. It codes for CASSDPRSTDTQYF.

Concerning this clonotype: Compared with germline, one end of the junction differs, possibly owing to a read error. V is TRBV7-9 and J is TRBJ1-2; weak D call: TRBD1 (5 bases). This CDR3 contains 12 residues. Germline V gene data show CDR1 as SEHNR and CDR2 as FQNEAQ (reference sequence). CDR3 coding DNA: TGTGCCAGCGGCTCGGGGGACTATGGCTACACCTTT. Protein: CASGSGDYGYTF.

This clonotype was counted many times. The J gene is TRBJ2-7, the V gene TRBV25-1; maybe TRBD2 (6 bases). CDR1 and CDR2 from the germline V gene are MGHDK and SYGVNS. This CDR3 is 14 amino acids long. The ends were cut back, 0 bases at V and 7 bases at J, with 13 bases in the middle. The CDR3 nucleotides read TGTGCCAGCAGTGAATATATTAGTGCGGGGGAGCAGTACTTC. This translates into CASSEYISAGEQYF.

This chain uses TRBV29-1 with TRBJ2-1, with D hard to call. This CDR3 spans 12 amino acids. With 3 bases removed from V and 8 bases from J, the gap between germline ends came to 11 bases. The germline V gene has CDR1 SQVTM and CDR2 ANQGSEA. This CDR3 reads CSVEGGGYEQFF. As DNA, the CDR3 is TGCAGCGTTGAGGGCGGTGGGTATGAGCAGTTCTTC.

Notes on this clonotype: The junction and the germline gene differ at one end; a read error may be behind it. The CDR3 loop is CARSPASSYNEQFF. CDR3 bases: TGTGCCCGCTCACCGGCGAGCTCCTACAATGAGCAGTTCTTC. The rearrangement joins TRBV18 to TRBJ2-1; D remains unclear. The V gene's germline CDR1 is KGHSH and CDR2 LQKENI. CDR3 size: 14 residues.

This clonotype was recorded once. The junction departs from germline at one end; a sequencing error may be responsible. This chain joins TRBV20-1 and TRBJ2-1; TRBD2 is a possible D gene (5 bases). Germline V gene data show CDR1 as DFQATT and CDR2 as SNEGSKA (reference sequence). The CDR3 totals 14 residues. CDR3 DNA: TGCAGTGCTAGACCGAGGGCCACTGACAATGAGCGGTTCTTC. It codes for CSARPRATDNERFF.

This clonotype is labeled medium-sized (0.01 to 0.1%). This sequence joins TRBV12-3 or TRBV12-4 and TRBJ2-1, with D uncertain. CDR3 length: 11 residues. V lost 2 bases and J 8 bases, leaving 4 bases between the germline ends. This CDR3 reads CASSLRDEQFF. CDR3 coding DNA: TGTGCCAGCAGTTTACGTGATGAGCAGTTCTTC.

This clonotype was observed at least ten times. The chain is built from TRBV30 and TRBJ2-7, with 8 positions matching TRBD2. Germline V gene sequence: CDR1 GTSNPN, CDR2 SVGIG (reference sequence). The CDR3 is made up of 12 amino acids. The ends lost 3 bases at V and 4 bases at J; junction bases unmatched: 2. The CDR3 coding sequence is TGTGCCTGGAGGGGACTAGTTTACGAGCAGTACTTC. Translated, it gives CAWRGLVYEQYF.

The chain is built from TRBV12-3 or TRBV12-4 and TRBJ2-1, with 9 bases identical to TRBD2. The V gene end was trimmed by 5 bases and the J gene end by 3 bases; junction bases not matched to a gene: 8. The CDR3 covers 16 residues. CDR3 sequence reads: CASSRASGKNYNEQFF. The CDR3, as DNA: TGTGCCAGCAGTCGGGCTAGCGGGAAGAACTACAATGAGCAGTTCTTC.

By share, this clonotype ranks as medium-sized (0.01 to 0.1%). V is TRBV10-1 and J is TRBJ2-1, with D perhaps TRBD1 (6 bases). The CDR3 length is 14 residues. V lost 4 bases and J 1 base, leaving 8 bases between the germline ends. Per the germline V gene, CDR1 is WNHNN and CDR2 is SYGVQD (reference sequence). CDR3 bases: TGCGCCAGCAGTGCCACAGGGTCCTACAATGAGCAGTTCTTC. Amino acid sequence: CASSATGSYNEQFF.